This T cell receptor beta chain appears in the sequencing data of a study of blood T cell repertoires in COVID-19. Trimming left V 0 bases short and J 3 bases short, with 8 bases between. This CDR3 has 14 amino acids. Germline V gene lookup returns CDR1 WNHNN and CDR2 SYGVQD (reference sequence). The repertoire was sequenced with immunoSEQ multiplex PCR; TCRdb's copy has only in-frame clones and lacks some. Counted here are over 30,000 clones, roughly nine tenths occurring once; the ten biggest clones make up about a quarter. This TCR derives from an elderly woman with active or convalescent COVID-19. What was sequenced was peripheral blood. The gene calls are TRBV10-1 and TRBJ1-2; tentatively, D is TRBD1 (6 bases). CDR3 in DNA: TGCGCCAGCAGTGAGTCCGGACAGCACTATGGCTACACCTTC. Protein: CASSESGQHYGYTF.